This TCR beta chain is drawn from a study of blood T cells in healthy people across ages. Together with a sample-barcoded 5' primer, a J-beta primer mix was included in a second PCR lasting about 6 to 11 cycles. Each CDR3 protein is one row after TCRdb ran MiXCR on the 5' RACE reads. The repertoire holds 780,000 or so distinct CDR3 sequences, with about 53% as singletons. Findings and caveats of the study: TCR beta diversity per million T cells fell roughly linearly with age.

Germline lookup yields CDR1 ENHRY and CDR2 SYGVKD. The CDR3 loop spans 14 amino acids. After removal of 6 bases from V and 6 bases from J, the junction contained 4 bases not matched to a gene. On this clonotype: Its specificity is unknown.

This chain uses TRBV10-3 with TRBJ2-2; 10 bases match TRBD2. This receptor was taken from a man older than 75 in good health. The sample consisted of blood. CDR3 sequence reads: CAIRTSGIAGELFF. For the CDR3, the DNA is TGTGCCATCAGAACTAGCGGGATAGCCGGGGAGCTGTTTTTT.